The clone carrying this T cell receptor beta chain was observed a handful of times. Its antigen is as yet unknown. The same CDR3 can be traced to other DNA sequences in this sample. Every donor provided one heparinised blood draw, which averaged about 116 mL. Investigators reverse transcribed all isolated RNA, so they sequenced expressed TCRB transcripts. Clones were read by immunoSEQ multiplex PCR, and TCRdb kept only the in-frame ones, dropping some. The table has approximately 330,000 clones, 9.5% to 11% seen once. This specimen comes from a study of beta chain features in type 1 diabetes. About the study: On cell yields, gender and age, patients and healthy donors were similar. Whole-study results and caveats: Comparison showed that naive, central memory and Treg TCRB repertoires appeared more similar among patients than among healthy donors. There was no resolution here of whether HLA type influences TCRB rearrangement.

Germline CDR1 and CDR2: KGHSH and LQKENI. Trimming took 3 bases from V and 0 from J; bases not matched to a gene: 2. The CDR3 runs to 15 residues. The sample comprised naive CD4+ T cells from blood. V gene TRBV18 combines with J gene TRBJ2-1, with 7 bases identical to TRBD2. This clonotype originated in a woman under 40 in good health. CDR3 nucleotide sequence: TGTGCCAGCTCACCCGGGGGGAGCTCCTACAATGAGCAGTTCTTC. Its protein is CASSPGGSSYNEQFF.